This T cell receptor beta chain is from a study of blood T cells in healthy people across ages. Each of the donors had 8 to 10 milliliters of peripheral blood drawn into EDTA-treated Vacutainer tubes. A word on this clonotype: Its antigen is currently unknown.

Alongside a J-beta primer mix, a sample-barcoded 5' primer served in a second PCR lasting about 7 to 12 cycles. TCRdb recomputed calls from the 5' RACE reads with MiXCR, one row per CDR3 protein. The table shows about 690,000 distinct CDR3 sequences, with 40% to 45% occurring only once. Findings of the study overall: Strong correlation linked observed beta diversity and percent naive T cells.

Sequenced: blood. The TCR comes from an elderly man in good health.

The DNA for the CDR3 is TGTGCCAGCTCAAGAACCCCTGGAACAGGGGGCGCAGATACGCAGTATTTT. This gives the protein CASSRTPGTGGADTQYF. The gene calls are TRBV18 and TRBJ2-3, with 9 bases lining up with TRBD1. The CDR3 is made up of 17 amino acids. Germline values: CDR1 KGHSH, CDR2 LQKENI. V was clipped by 5 bases and J by 4 bases; unmatched bases: 13. The whole variable domain, remainder taken from reference TRBV18 and TRBJ2-3, is NAGVMQNPRHLVRRRGQEARLRCSPMKGHSHVYWYRQLPEEGLKFMVYLQKENIIDESGMPKERFSAEFPKEGPSILRIQQVVRGDSAAYFCASSRTPGTGGADTQYFGPGTRLTVL.